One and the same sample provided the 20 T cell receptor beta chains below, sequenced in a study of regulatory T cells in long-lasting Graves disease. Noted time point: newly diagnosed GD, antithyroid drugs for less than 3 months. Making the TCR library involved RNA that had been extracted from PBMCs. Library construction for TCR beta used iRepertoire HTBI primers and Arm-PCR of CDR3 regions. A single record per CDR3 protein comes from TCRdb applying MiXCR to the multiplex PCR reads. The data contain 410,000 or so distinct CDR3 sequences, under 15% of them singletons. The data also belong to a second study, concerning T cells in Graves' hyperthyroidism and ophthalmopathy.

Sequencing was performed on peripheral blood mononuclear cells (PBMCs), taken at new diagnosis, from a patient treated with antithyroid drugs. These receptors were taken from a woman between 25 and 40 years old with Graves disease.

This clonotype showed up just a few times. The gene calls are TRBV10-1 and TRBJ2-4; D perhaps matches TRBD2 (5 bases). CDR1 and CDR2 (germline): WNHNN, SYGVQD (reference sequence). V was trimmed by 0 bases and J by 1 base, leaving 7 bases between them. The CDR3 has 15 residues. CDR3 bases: TGCGCCAGCAGTGAGTCGACGGGGGCCAAAAACATTCAGTACTTC. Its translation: CASSESTGAKNIQYF.

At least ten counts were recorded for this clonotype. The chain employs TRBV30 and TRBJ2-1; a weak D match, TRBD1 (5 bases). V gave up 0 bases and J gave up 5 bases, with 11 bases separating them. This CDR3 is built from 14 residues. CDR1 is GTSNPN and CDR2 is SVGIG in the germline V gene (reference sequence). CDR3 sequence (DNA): TGTGCCTGGAGTGTAGGGGTGGGAAACAATGAGCAGTTCTTC. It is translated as CAWSVGVGNNEQFF.

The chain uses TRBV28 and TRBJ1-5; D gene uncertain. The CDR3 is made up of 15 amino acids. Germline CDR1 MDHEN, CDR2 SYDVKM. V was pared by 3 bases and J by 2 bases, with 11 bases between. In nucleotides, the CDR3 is TGTGCCAGCAGTTTTGAAACAACGGGCAATCAGCCCCAGCATTTT. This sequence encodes CASSFETTGNQPQHF.

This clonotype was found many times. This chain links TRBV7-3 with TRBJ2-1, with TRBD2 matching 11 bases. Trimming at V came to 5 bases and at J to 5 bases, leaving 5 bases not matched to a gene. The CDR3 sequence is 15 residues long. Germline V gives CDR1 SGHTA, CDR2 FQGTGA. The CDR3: CASSRVAGGDNEQFF. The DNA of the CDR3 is TGTGCCAGCAGCCGAGTAGCGGGAGGGGACAATGAGCAGTTCTTC.

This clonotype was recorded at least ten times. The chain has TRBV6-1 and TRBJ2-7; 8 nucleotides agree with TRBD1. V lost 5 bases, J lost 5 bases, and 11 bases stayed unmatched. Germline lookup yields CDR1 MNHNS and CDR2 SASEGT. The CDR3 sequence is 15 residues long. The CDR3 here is CASSRSRQGSNEQYF. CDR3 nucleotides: TGTGCCAGCAGTCGATCCCGACAGGGGTCAAACGAGCAGTACTTC.

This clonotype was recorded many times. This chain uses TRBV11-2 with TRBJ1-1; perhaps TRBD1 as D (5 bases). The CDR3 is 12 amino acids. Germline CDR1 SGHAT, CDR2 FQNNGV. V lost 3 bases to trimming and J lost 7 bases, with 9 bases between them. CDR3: CASSFEQGEAFF. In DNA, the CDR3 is TGTGCCAGCAGCTTTGAGCAGGGTGAAGCTTTCTTT.

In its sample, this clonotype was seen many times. CDR3 protein: CASSFLDRKDGEQFF. The CDR3 DNA reads as TGTGCCAGCAGCTTTTTGGACAGGAAGGATGGTGAGCAGTTCTTC. The chain joins TRBV11-2 to TRBJ2-1; 7 nucleotides agree with TRBD1. CDR1 and CDR2 (germline): SGHAT, FQNNGV. This CDR3 contains 15 residues. V lost 3 bases and J lost 9; bases outside the gene matches: 11.

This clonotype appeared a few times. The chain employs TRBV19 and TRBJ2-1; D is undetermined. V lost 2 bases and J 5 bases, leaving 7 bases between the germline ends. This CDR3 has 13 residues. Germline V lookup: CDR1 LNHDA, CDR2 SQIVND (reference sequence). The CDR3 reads CASSIKGDNEQFF. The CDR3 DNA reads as TGTGCCAGTAGTATAAAGGGTGACAATGAGCAGTTCTTC.

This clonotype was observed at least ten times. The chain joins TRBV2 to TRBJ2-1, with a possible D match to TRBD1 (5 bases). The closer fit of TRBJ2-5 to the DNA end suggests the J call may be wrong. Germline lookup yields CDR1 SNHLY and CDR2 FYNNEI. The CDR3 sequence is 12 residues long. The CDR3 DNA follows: TGTGCCAGCAGGGACAACCCCAGGGCCCAGTACTTC. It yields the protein CASRDNPRAQYF.

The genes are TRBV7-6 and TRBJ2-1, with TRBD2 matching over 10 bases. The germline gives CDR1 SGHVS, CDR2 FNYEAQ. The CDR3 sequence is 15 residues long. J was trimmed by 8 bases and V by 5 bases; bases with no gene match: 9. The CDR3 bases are TGTGCCAGCAGCGGGTTAGCGGGGGGAGACTATGAGCAGTTCTTC. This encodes CASSGLAGGDYEQFF.

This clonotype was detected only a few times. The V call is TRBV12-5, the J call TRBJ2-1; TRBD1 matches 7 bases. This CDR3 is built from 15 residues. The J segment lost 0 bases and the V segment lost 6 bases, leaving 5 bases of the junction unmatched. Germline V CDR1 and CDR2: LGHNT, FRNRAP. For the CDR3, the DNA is TGTGCTAGTGGACCGGGACAGAGCTCCTACAATGAGCAGTTCTTC. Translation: CASGPGQSSYNEQFF.

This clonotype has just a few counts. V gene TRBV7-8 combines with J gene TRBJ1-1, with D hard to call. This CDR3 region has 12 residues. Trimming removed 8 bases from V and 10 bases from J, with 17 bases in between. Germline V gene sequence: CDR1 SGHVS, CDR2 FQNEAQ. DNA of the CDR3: TGTGCCAGCGCGGCCACTGGGCGTGGAGCTTTCTTT. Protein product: CASAATGRGAFF. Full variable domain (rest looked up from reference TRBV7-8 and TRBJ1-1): GAGVSQSPRYKVAKRGQDVALRCDPISGHVSLFWYQQALGQGPEFLTYFQNEAQLDKSGLPSDRFFAERPEGSVSTLKIQRTQQEDSAVYLCASAATGRGAFFGQGTRLTVV.

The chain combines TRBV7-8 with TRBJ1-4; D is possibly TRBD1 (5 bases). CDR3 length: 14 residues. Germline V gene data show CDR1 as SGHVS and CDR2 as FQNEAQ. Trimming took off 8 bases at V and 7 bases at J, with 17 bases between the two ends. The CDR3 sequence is CASGTRPLGEKLFF. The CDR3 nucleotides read TGTGCCAGCGGGACGAGACCCCTTGGTGAAAAACTGTTTTTT.

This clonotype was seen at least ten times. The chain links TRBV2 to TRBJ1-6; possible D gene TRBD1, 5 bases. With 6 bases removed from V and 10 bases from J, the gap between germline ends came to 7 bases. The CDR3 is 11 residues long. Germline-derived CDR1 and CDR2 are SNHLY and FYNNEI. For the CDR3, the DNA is TGTGCCAGCAGGGCAGGGTCACCCCTCCACTTT. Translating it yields CASRAGSPLHF.

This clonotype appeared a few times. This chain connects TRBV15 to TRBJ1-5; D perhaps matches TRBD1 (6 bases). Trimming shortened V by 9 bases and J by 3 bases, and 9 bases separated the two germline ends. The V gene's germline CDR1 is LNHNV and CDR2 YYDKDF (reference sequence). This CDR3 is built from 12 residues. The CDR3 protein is CATAGDNQPQHF. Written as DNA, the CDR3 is TGTGCCACGGCAGGGGACAATCAGCCCCAGCATTTT.

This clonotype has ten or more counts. DNA of the CDR3: TGTGCCAGCAGCCCCGGGACAGCTTCCTACGAGCAGTACTTC. It specifies CASSPGTASYEQYF. This chain uses TRBV18 with TRBJ2-7, with TRBD1 matching over 7 bases. CDR1 is KGHSH and CDR2 is LQKENI in the germline V gene. The CDR3 length is 14 residues. Trimming at V came to 8 bases and at J to 1 base, leaving 8 bases not matched to a gene.

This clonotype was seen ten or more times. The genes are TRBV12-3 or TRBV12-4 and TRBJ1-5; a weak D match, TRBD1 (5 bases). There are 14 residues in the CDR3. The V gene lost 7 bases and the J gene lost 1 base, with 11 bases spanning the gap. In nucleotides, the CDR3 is TGTGCCAGCACCGGGGGGATGAGCAATCAGCCCCAGCATTTT. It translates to CASTGGMSNQPQHF.

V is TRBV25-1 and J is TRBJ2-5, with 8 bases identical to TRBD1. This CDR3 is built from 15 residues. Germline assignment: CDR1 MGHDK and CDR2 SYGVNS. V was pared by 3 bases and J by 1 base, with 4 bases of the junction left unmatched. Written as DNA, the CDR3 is TGTGCCAGCAGTGAGGGACAGGTGGTCCAAGAGACCCAGTACTTC. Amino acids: CASSEGQVVQETQYF.

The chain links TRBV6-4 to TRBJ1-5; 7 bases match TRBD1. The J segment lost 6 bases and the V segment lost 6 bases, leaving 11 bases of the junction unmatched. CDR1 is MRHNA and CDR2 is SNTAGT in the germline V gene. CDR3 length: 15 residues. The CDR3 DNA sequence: TGTGCCAGCAGCCGATGGCAGGGGGTCGCTCAGCCCCAGCATTTT. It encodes CASSRWQGVAQPQHF.

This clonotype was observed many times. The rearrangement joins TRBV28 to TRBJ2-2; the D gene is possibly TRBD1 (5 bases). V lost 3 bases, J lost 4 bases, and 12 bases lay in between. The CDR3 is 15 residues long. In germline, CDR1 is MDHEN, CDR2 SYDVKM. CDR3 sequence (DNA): TGTGCCAGCAGTTTCCCTTGGACAAGCACCGGGGAGCTGTTTTTT. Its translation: CASSFPWTSTGELFF.